This is a list of T cell receptor beta chains from one sample in a study of T cell responses to AZD1222 COVID-19 vaccine. The table came from immunoSEQ multiplex PCR; TCRdb's copy has only in-frame clones and leaves some out. The sample carries approximately 150,000 clones, roughly 92% recorded once. Specimen: peripheral blood, collected on day 0 of AZD1222 vaccination. The receptor set was obtained from an adult in good health. CDR3s include the opening cysteine and the closing phenylalanine or tryptophan. The D gene is left open where the match is weak. The size field is filled for only some rows; it gives once, few, many or a size class.

v_call: TRBV19
clone_size: .
j_call: TRBJ1-2
d_call: TRBD1
cdr3_aa: CASSWTGGLYGYTF
cdr3_nt: TGTGCCAGTAGTTGGACAGGGGGACTTTATGGCTACACCTTC

v_call: TRBV7-9
clone_size: .
j_call: TRBJ2-1
d_call: TRBD2
cdr3_aa: CASSGGTSGRANEQFF
cdr3_nt: TGTGCCAGCAGCGGAGGGACTAGCGGGAGGGCCAATGAGCAGTTCTTC

v_call: TRBV28
clone_size: once
j_call: TRBJ1-1
d_call: .
cdr3_aa: CASSPREVEAFF
cdr3_nt: TGTGCCAGCAGCCCTCGGGAGGTTGAAGCTTTCTTT

v_call: TRBV30
clone_size: .
j_call: TRBJ1-3
d_call: .
cdr3_aa: CACSRWNTIYF
cdr3_nt: TGTGCCTGTTCTAGGTGGAACACCATATATTTT

v_call: TRBV7-3
clone_size: .
j_call: TRBJ1-1
d_call: TRBD1
cdr3_aa: CASSSRQGPLGFF
cdr3_nt: TGTGCCAGCAGCTCACGACAGGGGCCTCTTGGTTTCTTT

v_call: TRBV5-1
clone_size: .
j_call: TRBJ1-1
d_call: .
cdr3_aa: CASSSEGGWTEAFF
cdr3_nt: TGCGCCAGCAGCTCGGAGGGCGGGTGGACTGAAGCTTTCTTT

v_call: TRBV5-1
clone_size: .
j_call: TRBJ1-4
d_call: .
cdr3_aa: CASSLRSTGINEKLFF
cdr3_nt: TGCGCCAGCAGCCTCCGGTCGACCGGAATTAATGAAAAACTGTTTTTT

v_call: TRBV19
clone_size: .
j_call: TRBJ1-5
d_call: .
cdr3_aa: CASSIGGVQPQHF
cdr3_nt: TGTGCCAGTAGTATAGGTGGGGTTCAGCCCCAGCATTTT

v_call: TRBV6-5
clone_size: .
j_call: TRBJ2-7
d_call: .
cdr3_aa: CASGGRFSYEQYF
cdr3_nt: TGTGCCAGCGGCGGCAGATTCTCCTACGAGCAGTACTTC

v_call: TRBV29-1
clone_size: .
j_call: TRBJ2-5
d_call: .
cdr3_aa: CGTTGPETQYF
cdr3_nt: TGCGGCACCACAGGGCCCGAGACCCAGTACTTC

v_call: TRBV3-1/TRBV3-2
clone_size: .
j_call: TRBJ1-2
d_call: .
cdr3_aa: CASSPLGEYYGYTF
cdr3_nt: TGTGCCAGCAGCCCTCTAGGAGAGTACTATGGCTACACCTTC

v_call: TRBV12-3/TRBV12-4
clone_size: .
j_call: TRBJ1-3
d_call: .
cdr3_aa: CASSWGRGNTIYF
cdr3_nt: TGTGCCAGCAGTTGGGGACGTGGAAACACCATATATTTT

v_call: TRBV7-2
clone_size: .
j_call: TRBJ1-4
d_call: .
cdr3_aa: CASSLALNEKLFF
cdr3_nt: TGTGCCAGCAGCTTAGCGCTTAATGAAAAACTGTTTTTT

v_call: TRBV11-3
clone_size: .
j_call: TRBJ2-2
d_call: .
cdr3_aa: CASSLAARTGELFF
cdr3_nt: TGTGCCAGCAGCCTCGCTGCACGAACCGGGGAGCTGTTTTTT

v_call: TRBV10-2
clone_size: .
j_call: TRBJ2-5
d_call: TRBD1
cdr3_aa: CASSWTGGETQYF
cdr3_nt: TGCGCCAGCAGCTGGACAGGGGGGGAGACCCAGTACTTC

v_call: TRBV29-1
clone_size: .
j_call: TRBJ2-3
d_call: TRBD2
cdr3_aa: CSVALASGRTDTQYF
cdr3_nt: TGCAGCGTTGCTCTGGCTAGCGGGAGGACAGATACGCAGTATTTT

v_call: TRBV14
clone_size: .
j_call: TRBJ2-2
d_call: TRBD1
cdr3_aa: CASSRRGQGYTGELFF
cdr3_nt: TGTGCCAGCAGTCGACGGGGACAGGGATATACCGGGGAGCTGTTTTTT

v_call: TRBV5-4
clone_size: once
j_call: TRBJ1-1
d_call: TRBD1
cdr3_aa: CASSRGQGASENTEAFF
cdr3_nt: TGTGCCAGCAGCCGGGGACAGGGGGCGTCGGAAAATACTGAAGCTTTCTTT

v_call: TRBV30
clone_size: .
j_call: TRBJ2-2
d_call: .
cdr3_aa: CAWGHPGELFF
cdr3_nt: TGTGCCTGGGGACACCCCGGGGAGCTGTTTTTT

v_call: TRBV24-1
clone_size: .
j_call: TRBJ2-7
d_call: .
cdr3_aa: CATSDTRGEYF
cdr3_nt: TGTGCCACCAGTGATACTCGGGGCGAGTACTTC

v_call: TRBV7-9
clone_size: few
j_call: TRBJ1-2
d_call: TRBD1
cdr3_aa: CASSLDWQGAGYTF
cdr3_nt: TGTGCCAGCAGCTTAGATTGGCAGGGGGCCGGCTACACCTTC

v_call: TRBV6-5
clone_size: .
j_call: TRBJ2-1
d_call: TRBD1
cdr3_aa: CASSFSRDRGYNEQFF
cdr3_nt: TGTGCCAGCAGTTTTAGTCGGGACAGGGGCTACAATGAGCAGTTCTTC

v_call: TRBV2
clone_size: .
j_call: TRBJ2-1
d_call: TRBD2
cdr3_aa: CASRIVAGASQFF
cdr3_nt: TGTGCCAGCAGGATAGTAGCGGGAGCGTCGCAGTTCTTC

v_call: TRBV11-2
clone_size: few
j_call: TRBJ2-4
d_call: .
cdr3_aa: CASSSRLAKNIQYF
cdr3_nt: TGTGCCAGCAGCTCCCGACTAGCCAAAAACATTCAGTACTTC

v_call: TRBV6-5
clone_size: once
j_call: TRBJ1-5
d_call: .
cdr3_aa: CASSLSSNQPQHF
cdr3_nt: TGTGCCAGCAGCCTTAGTAGCAATCAGCCCCAGCATTTT

v_call: TRBV4-1
clone_size: .
j_call: TRBJ2-7
d_call: .
cdr3_aa: CASSQSTWSYEQYF
cdr3_nt: TGCGCCAGCAGCCAAAGTACGTGGTCCTACGAGCAGTACTTC

v_call: TRBV5-1
clone_size: .
j_call: TRBJ1-2
d_call: TRBD1
cdr3_aa: CASSPGQVGYGYTF
cdr3_nt: TGCGCCAGCAGCCCGGGACAGGTGGGCTATGGCTACACCTTC

v_call: TRBV27
clone_size: .
j_call: TRBJ2-7
d_call: .
cdr3_aa: CATGRGVEQYF
cdr3_nt: TGTGCCACCGGAAGGGGGGTCGAGCAGTACTTC

v_call: TRBV5-1
clone_size: once
j_call: TRBJ2-1
d_call: .
cdr3_aa: CASSRDDSGNEQFF
cdr3_nt: TGCGCCAGCAGCAGAGATGACAGTGGCAATGAGCAGTTCTTC

v_call: TRBV5-1
clone_size: .
j_call: TRBJ2-7
d_call: TRBD1
cdr3_aa: CASSGQGSDEQYF
cdr3_nt: TGCGCCAGCAGTGGACAGGGATCGGACGAGCAGTACTTC

v_call: TRBV7-9
clone_size: .
j_call: TRBJ1-2
d_call: TRBD1
cdr3_aa: CASSSPTGESVYGYTF
cdr3_nt: TGTGCCAGCAGCTCCCCGACAGGGGAATCAGTCTATGGCTACACCTTC

v_call: TRBV7-9
clone_size: .
j_call: TRBJ2-1
d_call: TRBD1
cdr3_aa: CASSARQGAASYNEQFF
cdr3_nt: TGTGCCAGCAGCGCCCGACAGGGGGCGGCATCCTACAATGAGCAGTTCTTC

v_call: TRBV19
clone_size: .
j_call: TRBJ2-2
d_call: .
cdr3_aa: CASSIRAGSAGELFF
cdr3_nt: TGTGCCAGTAGTATACGGGCAGGGTCCGCCGGGGAGCTGTTTTTT

v_call: TRBV30
clone_size: .
j_call: TRBJ1-5
d_call: .
cdr3_aa: CAWSVMRGPQHF
cdr3_nt: TGTGCCTGGAGTGTAATGCGTGGGCCCCAGCATTTT

v_call: TRBV5-1
clone_size: once
j_call: TRBJ2-1
d_call: .
cdr3_aa: CASSLGVGGHNEQFF
cdr3_nt: TGCGCCAGCAGCTTAGGGGTGGGGGGGCACAATGAGCAGTTCTTC

v_call: TRBV5-6
clone_size: .
j_call: TRBJ1-6
d_call: .
cdr3_aa: CASSLSPFRADSPLHF
cdr3_nt: TGTGCCAGCAGCCTAAGCCCTTTTAGGGCGGATTCACCCCTCCACTTT

v_call: TRBV3-1/TRBV3-2
clone_size: .
j_call: TRBJ2-7
d_call: TRBD1
cdr3_aa: CASSQSGTVERYF
cdr3_nt: TGTGCCAGCAGCCAGTCTGGGACAGTCGAGCGGTACTTC

v_call: TRBV5-1
clone_size: .
j_call: TRBJ1-1
d_call: .
cdr3_aa: CASSLENPSDTEAFF
cdr3_nt: TGCGCCAGCAGCTTGGAAAATCCTTCCGACACTGAAGCTTTCTTT

v_call: TRBV5-1
clone_size: .
j_call: TRBJ2-7
d_call: TRBD2
cdr3_aa: CASSLARGAINEQYF
cdr3_nt: TGCGCCAGCAGCTTGGCGCGGGGGGCTATAAACGAGCAGTACTTC

v_call: TRBV5-1
clone_size: .
j_call: TRBJ2-1
d_call: TRBD2
cdr3_aa: CASSLVLADRSFF
cdr3_nt: TGCGCCAGCAGCTTGGTCCTAGCGGACCGCTCGTTCTTC

v_call: TRBV30
clone_size: once
j_call: TRBJ1-1
d_call: .
cdr3_aa: CAWRDYDGPEAFF
cdr3_nt: TGTGCCTGGAGAGACTATGACGGTCCTGAAGCTTTCTTT

v_call: TRBV4-1
clone_size: .
j_call: TRBJ2-1
d_call: TRBD1
cdr3_aa: CASSQGRGPVEQFF
cdr3_nt: TGCGCCAGCAGCCAAGGAAGGGGGCCTGTTGAGCAGTTCTTC

v_call: TRBV5-1
clone_size: .
j_call: TRBJ2-7
d_call: .
cdr3_aa: CASSLTSGPYREQYF
cdr3_nt: TGCGCCAGCAGCTTAACGAGTGGGCCCTACCGCGAGCAGTACTTC

v_call: TRBV19
clone_size: .
j_call: TRBJ1-6
d_call: .
cdr3_aa: CASSIRAGGESLHF
cdr3_nt: TGTGCCAGTAGTATCCGGGCCGGTGGGGAGTCCCTCCACTTT

v_call: TRBV29-1
clone_size: .
j_call: TRBJ1-2
d_call: TRBD1
cdr3_aa: CSVLQGQDGYTF
cdr3_nt: TGCAGCGTTCTACAGGGGCAGGATGGCTACACCTTC

v_call: TRBV19
clone_size: once
j_call: TRBJ1-5
d_call: .
cdr3_aa: CASTPAGQGLGGQPQHF
cdr3_nt: TGTGCCAGTACCCCCGCGGGGCAGGGGTTGGGGGGACAGCCCCAGCATTTT

v_call: TRBV5-4
clone_size: .
j_call: TRBJ2-1
d_call: TRBD1
cdr3_aa: CASSRSDRGLNNEQFF
cdr3_nt: TGTGCCAGCAGCAGATCGGACAGGGGTTTGAACAATGAGCAGTTCTTC

v_call: TRBV9
clone_size: .
j_call: TRBJ2-1
d_call: .
cdr3_aa: CASSVDGLASDEQFF
cdr3_nt: TGTGCCAGCAGCGTAGATGGCCTAGCGAGCGATGAGCAGTTCTTC

v_call: TRBV5-1
clone_size: .
j_call: TRBJ1-4
d_call: .
cdr3_aa: CASSLRYGTQLEKLFF
cdr3_nt: TGCGCCAGCAGCTTGAGGTACGGGACCCAACTGGAAAAACTGTTTTTT

v_call: TRBV13
clone_size: .
j_call: TRBJ2-1
d_call: TRBD2
cdr3_aa: CASSLWREGINEQFF
cdr3_nt: TGTGCCAGCAGCTTATGGCGGGAGGGAATCAATGAGCAGTTCTTC

v_call: TRBV5-1
clone_size: .
j_call: TRBJ2-1
d_call: TRBD2
cdr3_aa: CASSLLAGGVSRNEQFF
cdr3_nt: TGCGCCAGCAGCCTACTAGCGGGAGGCGTCTCCCGCAATGAGCAGTTCTTC